This TCR beta chain was retrieved from a study of molecular identifiers for immune sequencing clone quantification (dated by TCRdb to between 2017 and 2018). For context, the study as a whole: In a replicate experiment, RNA from roughly 18,000 or 92,000 naive CD8 T cells was split into five aliquots, four of which were sequenced. The study was a methods study using CD8 T cells to benchmark molecular-identifier clustering-based TCR repertoire sequencing (MIDCIRS) and TCR RNA copy counting. What the work shows at the level of the full study, not this receptor alone: Even against a background of some 1 million naive CD8 T cells, spiked-in Jurkat TCR RNA amounting to a single cell's worth was reported to be detectable. In CMV-specific effector cells, clones with more than 20 RNA copies contained over 99% of molecules, whereas in naive cells such clones contained under 1% of molecules. Highly expanded clone sizes could be underestimated because identical TCR molecules may share a barcode. Naive libraries contained spiked-in Jurkat TCR RNA (roughly ten copies' worth), which is not part of the donor repertoire. Modeling indicated approximately 3.1 TCR RNA copies recovered per cell, compared with 7.5 to 10 by digital PCR, which implies a capture efficiency of around 30%. When barcode sub-clustering was left out, chimeric consensus sequences inflated TCR diversity, with chimeras reaching as high as 47%.

From the cysteine up to the phenylalanine, the CDR3 has a length of 16 residues. Left in the record is the CDR3 DNA by itself, 48 bases read in frame from the first base. CDR1 is given as MNHEY and CDR2 as SVGEGT, both from the germline V gene. Concerning this clonotype itself: No cognate antigen has been identified for it. At one end the junction does not follow the germline gene, possibly because of a read error.

The library was obtained by PCR. The instrument given in TCRdb is NextSeq 500. Bulk TCR libraries were generated as previously described, with the TCR primers listed in Table S5 used. Total RNA was purified with the Qiagen AllPrep DNA/RNA kit. Before any analysis, reads coming from multiple sequencing runs of the same library were combined into one pool. Turning to the authors' computational methods: Reads were retained only if the reads had an exact TCR constant sequence, and the retained reads were trimmed to 150 nt and grouped according to their 12-nt molecular barcodes. Reads within each barcode group were sub-clustered using a 15% Levenshtein threshold, and quality-weighted consensus sequences were constructed for each RNA molecule. Non-functional sequences were filtered out, along with any lower-count sequence sitting one edit away from another sequence. Barcode sub-clusters with fewer than 20% of the maximum read count were removed, based on fitting two negative binomial distributions. The public reads were quality trimmed at Q25 with fastp and then assembled into clones with MiXCR by TCRdb, keeping productive beta chains. A single entry per CDR3 protein holds the most common genes and DNA from its merged rows. These V and J calls are TCRdb output, not the study's own analysis. This sample holds 490,000 or so distinct CDR3 sequences; about 25% were observed only once. The ten most abundant clones make up around 0.8% of the sample.

Naive CD8 T cell libraries were made from around 18,000 to 910,000 sorted cells using 10%, 30% or 50% of purified RNA. Naive CD8 T cells, defined as CD8+CD4-CCR7+CD45RA+, were FACS-sorted into RLT Plus buffer on a BD FACSAria II. Approximately nine TCR copies' worth of Jurkat RNA were spiked into roughly 19,000-1,000,000 naive CD8 T cell samples to test detection sensitivity. CD8 T cells were enriched with RosetteSep CD8+ T Cell Enrichment Cocktail and Ficoll-Paque, followed by ACK red cell lysis. The receptor was derived from a human donor in good health. Some libraries in this study had Jurkat cell RNA spiked in. The sample was naive CD8+ T cells from blood, with Jurkat cell RNA spiked in. Interpreted using the paper, the cell subset or site label stands for: FACS-sorted CD8+CD4-CCR7+CD45RA+ naive T cells. The V and J segments used are TRBV6-2 or TRBV6-3 and TRBJ1-1, and perhaps TRBD1 as D gene, on 6 matching bases. Read as DNA, the sequence is TGTCCCAGCAGTTACGGAGGACAGCTTATGAACACTGAAGCTTTCTTT. Translated, this is CPSSYGGQLMNTEAFF.